The clone carrying this T cell receptor beta chain was picked up a small number of times. This sample stems from a study of blood T cell repertoires in COVID-19. Study-level background: Acute-phase and convalescent COVID-19 samples originated in the United States, Italy and Spain.

Authors' methods: The assay estimated nucleated cells by amplifying reference gene primers. Sequencing used immunoSEQ multiplex PCR; TCRdb keeps in-frame clones, though not all of them. That table supplies the V and J calls and clone size; D and trimming were determined from the DNA. The data show approximately 45,000 clones, 86% seen once. CDR3 length: 13 amino acids. The V gene end was trimmed by 2 bases and the J gene end by 2 bases; junction bases not matched to a gene: 3. Germline assignment: CDR1 GTSNPN and CDR2 SVGIG (reference sequence). The chain links TRBV30 to TRBJ2-7; 7 bases line up with TRBD1. Sequencing was done on a sample of peripheral blood. The receptor was isolated from a woman of 80 years or more with acute or convalescent COVID-19. CDR3 in DNA: TGTGCCTGGAGTACCGGGACAGCCTACGAGCAGTACTTC. Translating gives CAWSTGTAYEQYF.